The 23 T cell receptor beta chains below all came from one sample that was sequenced in a study of blood T cell repertoires in COVID-19. TCRdb keeps only in-frame clones here, not all; method: immunoSEQ multiplex PCR. Of tens of thousands of clones in the sample, approximately 88% were seen once. Input material: peripheral blood. These receptors came from a human donor in a cohort sampled during active COVID-19.

This chain uses TRBV15 with TRBJ1-3, with D possibly matching TRBD1 (6 bases). The CDR3 contains 16 residues. CDR1 LNHNV and CDR2 YYDKDF come from the germline V gene (reference sequence). The V end was cut by 1 base, the J end by 0 bases, with 10 bases between. Here the CDR3 DNA reads TGTGCCACCAGCAGAGGTGACAGGAGCTCTGGAAACACCATATATTTT. This codes for CATSRGDRSSGNTIYF.

This chain joins TRBV5-1 and TRBJ1-5, with a possible D match to TRBD1 (5 bases). This CDR3 has 15 amino acids. The V gene's germline CDR1 is SGHRS and CDR2 YFSETQ. V was pared by 2 bases and J by 0 bases, with 9 bases between. This CDR3 is CASSLQGASNQPQHF. In DNA form, the CDR3 reads TGCGCCAGCAGCTTACAAGGGGCTAGCAATCAGCCCCAGCATTTT.

The chain joins TRBV5-8 to TRBJ1-2; unclear D gene. This CDR3 is 14 amino acids long. Germline V gene lookup returns CDR1 SGHTS and CDR2 YDEGEE. V was trimmed by 0 bases and J by 8 bases, leaving 14 bases between them. The CDR3 sequence: CASSLVSPSGGYTF. CDR3 nucleotides: TGTGCCAGCAGCTTGGTATCCCCCTCGGGGGGCTACACCTTC. Using reference TRBV5-8 and TRBJ1-2 for the parts outside the CDR3, the full variable domain is EAGVTQSPTHLIKTRGQQATLRCSPISGHTSVYWYQQALGLGLQFLLWYDEGEERNRGNFPPRFSGRQFPNYSSELNVNALELEDSALYLCASSLVSPSGGYTFGSGTRLTVV.

The chain links TRBV9 to TRBJ1-1; 10 bases match TRBD1. Germline V gene data show CDR1 as SGDLS and CDR2 as YYNGEE. After removal of 4 bases from V and 1 base from J, the junction contained 7 bases not matched to a gene. There are 16 residues in the CDR3. CDR3 sequence: CASSPGQGVTNTEAFF. In nucleotides, the CDR3 is TGTGCCAGCAGCCCTGGACAGGGGGTCACGAACACTGAAGCTTTCTTT.

This clone was observed a single time. The rearrangement uses TRBV25-1 and TRBJ2-5; 7 bases fit TRBD2. From germline, CDR1 is MGHDK and CDR2 SYGVNS. V was pared by 5 bases and J by 4 bases, with 13 bases of the junction left unmatched. The CDR3 is made up of 16 amino acids. CDR3 loop: CASSRMPGRGGETQYF. DNA for the CDR3: TGTGCCAGCAGTCGGATGCCGGGGAGGGGTGGAGAGACCCAGTACTTC.

The rearrangement joins TRBV13 to TRBJ1-4; D is perhaps TRBD1 (5 bases). The CDR3 spans 15 residues. Trimming pared 5 bases from V and 8 bases from J, leaving 18 bases between. From germline, CDR1 is PRHDT and CDR2 FYEKMQ (reference sequence). CDR3 DNA: TGTGCCAGCAGCAAAGGGGCCTTGGGAGGCGAAAAACTGTTTTTT. It encodes CASSKGALGGEKLFF. The complete variable domain, with remaining parts taken from reference TRBV13 and TRBJ1-4, reads AAGVIQSPRHLIKEKRETATLKCYPIPRHDTVYWYQQGPGQDPQFLISFYEKMQSDKGSIPDRFSAQQFSDYHSELNMSSLELGDSALYFCASSKGALGGEKLFFGSGTQLSVL.

This clone occurred once. The gene calls are TRBV10-3 and TRBJ2-7; TRBD1 aligns across 7 bases. The V and J ends lost 0 bases and 6 bases, in that order; junction bases with no gene match: 11. Looked up from germline, CDR1 is ENHRY and CDR2 is SYGVKD. The CDR3 has 16 residues. CDR3 sequence (DNA): TGTGCCATCAGTGAGTCGCGCGTGACAGGGTTGGGCGAGCAGTACTTC. It encodes CAISESRVTGLGEQYF.

This chain links TRBV27 with TRBJ1-2; possibly TRBD1 for D (6 bases). The CDR3 loop spans 15 amino acids. V was pared by 0 bases and J by 6 bases, with 14 bases between. Looked up from germline, CDR1 is MNHEY and CDR2 is SMNVEV (reference sequence). Written as DNA, the CDR3 is TGTGCCAGCAGTTTATCACGGGGGGGCGCGGATGGCTACACCTTC. Translating gives CASSLSRGGADGYTF.

The chain employs TRBV7-9 and TRBJ1-1; D gene unclear. Germline CDR1 SEHNR, CDR2 FQNEAQ (reference sequence). Trimming stripped 2 bases from V and 11 bases from J, with 9 bases between. CDR3 length: 11 amino acids. CDR3 sequence reads: CASSLWREAFF. Here the CDR3 DNA reads TGTGCCAGCAGCTTATGGAGGGAGGCTTTCTTT. Combining the CDR3 with reference TRBV7-9 and TRBJ1-1 gives the whole variable domain DTGVSQNPRHKITKRGQNVTFRCDPISEHNRLYWYRQTLGQGPEFLTYFQNEAQLEKSRLLSDRFSAERPKGSFSTLEIQRTEQGDSAMYLCASSLWREAFFGQGTRLTVV.

The genes are TRBV9 and TRBJ1-1, with D maybe TRBD1 (6 bases). This CDR3 spans 16 amino acids. CDR1 and CDR2 from the germline V gene are SGDLS and YYNGEE. Trimming shortened V by 2 bases and J by 1 base, and 15 bases separated the two germline ends. As DNA, the CDR3 is TGTGCCAGCAGCGTTCGGGACACAAAGCCGAACACTGAAGCTTTCTTT. Amino acids: CASSVRDTKPNTEAFF. The complete variable domain, with remaining parts taken from reference TRBV9 and TRBJ1-1, reads DSGVTQTPKHLITATGQRVTLRCSPRSGDLSVYWYQQSLDQGLQFLIQYYNGEERAKGNILERFSAQQFPDLHSELNLSSLELGDSALYFCASSVRDTKPNTEAFFGQGTRLTVV.

The chain combines TRBV11-2 with TRBJ2-7; 9 bases match TRBD1. V lost 0 bases and J lost 4; bases outside the gene matches: 4. The CDR3 totals 15 residues. Germline V gene lookup returns CDR1 SGHAT and CDR2 FQNNGV. The CDR3 nucleotides are TGTGCCAGCAGCTTAGATCGACAGGGGGGATACGAGCAGTACTTC. Its protein product is CASSLDRQGGYEQYF.

V gene TRBV9 combines with J gene TRBJ2-3; D possibly corresponds to TRBD2 (6 bases). This CDR3 has 14 residues. V shed 2 bases and J shed 5 bases, with 12 bases lying between them. CDR1 and CDR2 from the germline V gene are SGDLS and YYNGEE. The CDR3 DNA sequence: TGTGCCAGCAGCGTGACGGGGGACGGAGATACGCAGTATTTT. Protein product: CASSVTGDGDTQYF.

The V gene is TRBV6-5, the J gene TRBJ2-7, with D tentatively TRBD1 (5 bases). V lost 8 bases and J lost 1, with 12 bases in between. Per the germline V gene, CDR1 is MNHEY and CDR2 is SVGAGI. The length of the CDR3 is 13 residues. The CDR3, as DNA: TGTGCCAGCCTACAGGTGTATTCCTACGAGCAGTACTTC. Translation gives CASLQVYSYEQYF.

The chain couples TRBV12-3 or TRBV12-4 to TRBJ2-1, with D possibly matching TRBD1 (6 bases). Trimming cost V 4 bases and J 6 bases, with 10 bases left between them. This CDR3 comprises 13 residues. The CDR3: CASSSGVSNEQFF. The CDR3 bases are TGTGCCAGCAGTTCAGGGGTGAGCAATGAGCAGTTCTTC.

The chain is built from TRBV7-8 and TRBJ2-7, with D tentatively TRBD1 (5 bases). Germline CDR1 is SGHVS and CDR2 is FQNEAQ. There are 14 residues in the CDR3. V lost 1 base and J 7 bases, leaving 14 bases between the germline ends. CDR3 in DNA: TGTGCCAGCAGCTTAGGGGGCAGGGATGGGGAGCAGTACTTC. It codes for CASSLGGRDGEQYF.

The chain carries TRBV20-1 and TRBJ2-7; 7 bases align to TRBD2. This CDR3 comprises 14 residues. V gave up 3 bases and J gave up 1 base; unmatched junction bases: 6. The V gene's germline CDR1 is DFQATT and CDR2 SNEGSKA (reference sequence). The CDR3 sequence is CSASVGGGSYEQYF. CDR3 nucleotides: TGCAGTGCTAGTGTCGGCGGGGGTTCCTACGAGCAGTACTTC.

The V call is TRBV28, the J call TRBJ1-1; no definite D call. The CDR3 is 12 amino acids. CDR1 and CDR2 (germline): MDHEN, SYDVKM. V was shortened by 6 bases and J by 6 bases, with 11 bases between the two germline ends. The CDR3 sequence: CASSKRVAEAFF. Here the CDR3 DNA reads TGTGCCAGCAGCAAGCGTGTCGCTGAAGCTTTCTTT. Combining the CDR3 with reference TRBV28 and TRBJ1-1 gives the whole variable domain DVKVTQSSRYLVKRTGEKVFLECVQDMDHENMFWYRQDPGLGLRLIYFSYDVKMKEKGDIPEGYSVSREKKERFSLILESASTNQTSMYLCASSKRVAEAFFGQGTRLTVV.

The CDR3 loop is CASKEGSRDTEAFF. The CDR3 DNA follows: TGTGCCTCAAAGGAGGGGAGTCGGGACACTGAAGCTTTCTTT. The genes are TRBV19 and TRBJ1-1, with D perhaps matching TRBD1 (5 bases). Germline assignment: CDR1 LNHDA and CDR2 SQIVND (reference sequence). V lost 11 bases to trimming and J lost 3 bases, with 19 bases between them. The length of the CDR3 is 14 residues.

The chain recombines TRBV27 with TRBJ1-6; TRBD1 agrees at 8 bases. Trimming took 2 bases from V and 6 from J; bases not matched to a gene: 0. This CDR3 region has 14 residues. The germline CDR1 and CDR2 sequences are MNHEY and SMNVEV (reference sequence). The CDR3 protein is CASSLDRGNSPLHF. As DNA, the CDR3 is TGTGCCAGCAGTTTAGACAGGGGTAATTCACCCCTCCACTTT.

The V call is TRBV27, the J call TRBJ2-3; 8 bases map to TRBD2. Germline CDR1 and CDR2: MNHEY and SMNVEV (reference sequence). The CDR3 contains 21 residues. V dropped 6 bases and J dropped 2; count of bases not matched to a gene: 25. The CDR3 region has the DNA TGTGCCAGCAGCCCGGGGGGGGGCCCGTCTATTGGGAGACTGGCCACAGATACGCAGTATTTT. It yields the protein CASSPGGGPSIGRLATDTQYF.

The genes are TRBV4-1 and TRBJ1-3, with D maybe TRBD1 (5 bases). This CDR3 has 15 residues. Trimming pared 0 bases from V and 1 base from J, leaving 7 bases between. The V gene's germline CDR1 is MGHRA and CDR2 YSYEKL. CDR3: CASSQDAGSGNTIYF. The CDR3 DNA sequence: TGCGCCAGCAGCCAAGATGCAGGGTCTGGAAACACCATATATTTT.

The chain couples TRBV4-3 to TRBJ1-2; 8 bases map to TRBD1. This CDR3 spans 15 amino acids. Germline loops: CDR1 LGHNA, CDR2 YSLEER. Unmatched junction bases numbered 5, after V lost 4 bases and J lost 1 base. CDR3 protein: CASSLVGQVNYGYTF. The CDR3 nucleotides read TGCGCCAGCAGCCTTGTGGGACAGGTTAACTATGGCTACACCTTC.

The rearrangement uses TRBV9 and TRBJ1-1; D may be TRBD1 (6 bases). From germline, CDR1 is SGDLS and CDR2 YYNGEE. V was shortened by 3 bases and J by 4 bases, with 10 bases between the two germline ends. There are 13 residues in the CDR3. Written as DNA, the CDR3 is TGTGCCAGCAGCGCTGGCAGGGGCACTGAAGCTTTCTTT. This codes for CASSAGRGTEAFF.